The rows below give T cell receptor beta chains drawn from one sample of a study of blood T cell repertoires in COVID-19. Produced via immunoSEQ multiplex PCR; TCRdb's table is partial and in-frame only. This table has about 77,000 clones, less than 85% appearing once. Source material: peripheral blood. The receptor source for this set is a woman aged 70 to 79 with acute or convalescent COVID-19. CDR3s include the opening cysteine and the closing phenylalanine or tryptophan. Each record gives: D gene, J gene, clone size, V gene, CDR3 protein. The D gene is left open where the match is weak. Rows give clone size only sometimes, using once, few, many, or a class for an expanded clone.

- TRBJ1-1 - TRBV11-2 CASSLSGSKRGTEAFF
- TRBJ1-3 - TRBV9 CASSIQGTGNTIYF
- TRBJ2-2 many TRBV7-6 CASSLSSYANTGELFF
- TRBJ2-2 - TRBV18 CASSPPAQGGSGELFF
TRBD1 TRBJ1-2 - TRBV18 CASSHRGNGYTF
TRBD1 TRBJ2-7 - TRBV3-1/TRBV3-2 CASSQDLNRGSEQYF
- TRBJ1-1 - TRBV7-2 CASSTPGGMNTEAFF
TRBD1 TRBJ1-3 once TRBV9 CASSSLPGTGGNTIYF
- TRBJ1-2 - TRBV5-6 CASSLAGFFYGYTF
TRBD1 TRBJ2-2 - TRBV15 CATSRDPLGQDSTGELFF
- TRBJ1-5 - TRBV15 CATSRAGLGQPQHF
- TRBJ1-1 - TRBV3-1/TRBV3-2 CASSPFQGSEAFF
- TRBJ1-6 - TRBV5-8 CASSRTNSYNSPLHF
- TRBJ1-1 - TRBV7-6 CASSPGGVMNTEAFF
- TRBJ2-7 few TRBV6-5 CASSPSRNFEQYF
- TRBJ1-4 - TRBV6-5 CASRRQTNEKLFF
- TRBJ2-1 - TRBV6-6 CASSYPQGGEVEQFF
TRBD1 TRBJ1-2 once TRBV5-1 CASSSLATGVDGYTF
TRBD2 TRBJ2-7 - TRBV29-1 CSVGNSGGSYLYEQYF
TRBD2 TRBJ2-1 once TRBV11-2 CASSPSGGSYNEQFF
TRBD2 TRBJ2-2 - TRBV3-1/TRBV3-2 CASSPRLAWGTGELFF
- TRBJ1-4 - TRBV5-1 CASSLAGGTWTNEKLFF
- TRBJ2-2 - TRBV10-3 CAISPDLAGVAGELFF
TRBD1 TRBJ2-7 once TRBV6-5 CASSYSETGAYEQYF
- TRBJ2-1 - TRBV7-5 CARSLVAANGAGEQFF
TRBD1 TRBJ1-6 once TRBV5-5 CASSFGGLSTGDNSPLHF
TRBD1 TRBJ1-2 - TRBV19 CASSIQGATNYGYTF
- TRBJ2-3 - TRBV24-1 CATSESSTDTQYF
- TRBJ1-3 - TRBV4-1 CASSQDPVSGNTIYF
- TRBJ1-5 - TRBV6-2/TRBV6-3 CASSYLWTIYSNQPQHF
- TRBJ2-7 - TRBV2 CASSTYEQYF
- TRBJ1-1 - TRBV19 CASSTQGNTEAFF
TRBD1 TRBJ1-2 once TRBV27 CASSYTGGQNDGYTF
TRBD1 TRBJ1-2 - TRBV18 CASSPDRGRFYYGYTF
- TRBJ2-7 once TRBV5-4 CASSSDSIYEQYF
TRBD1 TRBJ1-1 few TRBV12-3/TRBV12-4 CASSRDRFEAFF
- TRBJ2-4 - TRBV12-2 CASRSRLSGGICSPAKNIQYF
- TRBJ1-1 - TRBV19 CASSIVPLQGTEAFF
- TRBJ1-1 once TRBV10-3 CAISEPYMNTEAFF
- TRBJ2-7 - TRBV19 CASRERSLEGREQYF
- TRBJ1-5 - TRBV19 CAANRPGNQPQHF
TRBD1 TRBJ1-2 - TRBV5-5 CASSFTGVNGYTF
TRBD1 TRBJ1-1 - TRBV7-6 CASSWGTGSAFF
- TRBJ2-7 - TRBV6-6 CASSYSGRPFEQYF
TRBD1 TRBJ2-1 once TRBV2 CASTLGQASYNEQFF
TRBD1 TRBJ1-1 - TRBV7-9 CASSIQGEGPEAFF
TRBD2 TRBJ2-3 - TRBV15 CATSRPVGLAGGTDTQYF
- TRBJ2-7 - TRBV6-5 CASRQDASGIDEQYF
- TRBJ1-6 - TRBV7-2 CASSETVPRRPLHF
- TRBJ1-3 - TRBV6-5 CASSWTRGSIGNTIYF
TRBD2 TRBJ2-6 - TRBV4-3 CASSPSGEGSGANVLTF
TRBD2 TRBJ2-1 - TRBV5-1 CASSLYSGGANEQFF
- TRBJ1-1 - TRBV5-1 CASSLDRLNTEAFF
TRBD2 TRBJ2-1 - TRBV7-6 CASSLGAGDYNEQFF
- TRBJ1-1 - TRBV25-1 CASSEAGREAFF
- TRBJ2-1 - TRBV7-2 CASSLAGGGVYNEQFF
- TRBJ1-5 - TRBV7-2 CASSPGGRYQPQHF